The sample holds many counts of the clone carrying this T cell receptor beta chain. The antigen is undetermined. This entry belongs to a study of blood T cells in healthy people across ages. Study at large: Capture via template switching afforded approximately one barcoded beta molecule per two T cells. Study-level points and caveats: There were more naive CD4+ cells and higher diversity in long-lived donors than in aged donors. Observed TCR beta diversity showed a strong correlation with the percentage of naive T cells as measured by flow cytometry.

There were at least 5 micrograms of total RNA extracted from every sample. PCR was performed a second time for roughly 7 to 12 cycles using a sample-barcoded 5' primer and a J-beta primer mix. Each CDR3 protein is one row after TCRdb ran MiXCR on the 5' RACE reads. The sample shows 710,000 or so distinct CDR3 sequences, about 30% of them seen only once. The sequenced sample was blood. This sequence was found in an elderly woman in good health.

The CDR3 is CASSQGRGANTEAFF. The CDR3 DNA is TGTGCCAGCAGCCAAGGGCGGGGGGCGAACACTGAAGCTTTCTTT. The chain links TRBV14 to TRBJ1-1, with a possible D match to TRBD1 (6 bases). The germline V gene has CDR1 SGHDN and CDR2 FVKESK. The CDR3 is 15 residues long. Trimming cost V 1 base and J 1 base, with 10 bases left between them.